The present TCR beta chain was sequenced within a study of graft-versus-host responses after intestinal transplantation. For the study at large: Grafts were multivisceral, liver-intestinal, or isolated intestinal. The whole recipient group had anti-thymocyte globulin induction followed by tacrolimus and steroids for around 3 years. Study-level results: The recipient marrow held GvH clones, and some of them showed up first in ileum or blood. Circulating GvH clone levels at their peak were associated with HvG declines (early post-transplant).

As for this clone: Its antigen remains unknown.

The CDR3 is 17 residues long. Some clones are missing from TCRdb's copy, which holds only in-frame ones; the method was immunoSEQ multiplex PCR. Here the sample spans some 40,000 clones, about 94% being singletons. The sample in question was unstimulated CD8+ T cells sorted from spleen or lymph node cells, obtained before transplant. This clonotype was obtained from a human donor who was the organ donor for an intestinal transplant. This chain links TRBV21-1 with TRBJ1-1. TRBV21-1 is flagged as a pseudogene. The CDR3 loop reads CASSKPKVGGGRTEAFF. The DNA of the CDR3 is TGTGCCAGCAGCAAACCGAAGGTGGGAGGGGGTAGGACTGAAGCTTTCTTT.